The 5 T cell receptor beta chains in this list originate from one sample, sequenced in a study of cytomegalovirus exposure and HLA in healthy donors. Primers included in the PCR were 60 Vbeta and 13 Jbeta primers. Produced via immunoSEQ multiplex PCR; TCRdb's table is partial and in-frame only. This sample has roughly 190,000 clones, with 65% to 90% found just once. Sequencing was performed on PBMCs. The receptors were sampled from a man aged 40-49 years in good health and CMV-seropositive.

This clone was found once. V gene TRBV4-1 combines with J gene TRBJ2-2; 7 bases are a match to TRBD1. There are 15 residues in the CDR3. Trimming removed 8 bases from V and 2 bases from J; junction bases left unmatched: 8. Per the germline V gene, CDR1 is MGHRA and CDR2 is YSYEKL. CDR3 DNA sequence: TGCGCCAGCCTGCCAAGGGACAGAAACACCGGGGAGCTGTTTTTT. Its protein is CASLPRDRNTGELFF.

This clone was recorded once. The chain recombines TRBV6-5 with TRBJ1-1; 10 bases map to TRBD1. J was trimmed by 5 bases and V by 0 bases; bases with no gene match: 6. Germline V gene sequence: CDR1 MNHEY, CDR2 SVGAGI. The CDR3 sequence is 16 residues long. The CDR3 nucleotides read TGTGCCAGCAGTTACTCGAGTAGGACAGGGGGAACTGAAGCTTTCTTT. Translating it yields CASSYSSRTGGTEAFF.

The chain is built from TRBV4-3 and TRBJ2-2; weak D call: TRBD1 (5 bases). The CDR3 extends over 16 amino acids. The germline CDR1 and CDR2 sequences are LGHNA and YSLEER. The V gene lost 1 base and the J gene lost 0 bases, with 9 bases spanning the gap. CDR3 region: CASSQGGVANTGELFF. The DNA of the CDR3 is TGCGCCAGCAGCCAAGGGGGCGTCGCGAACACCGGGGAGCTGTTTTTT.

V gene TRBV4-3 combines with J gene TRBJ1-4, with 9 bases identical to TRBD1. CDR1 is LGHNA, CDR2 YSLEER, per germline. V lost 0 bases to trimming and J lost 1 base; unmatched junction nucleotides: 9. The CDR3 covers 19 residues. CDR3: CASSQERAGQGITNEKLFF. DNA of the CDR3: TGCGCCAGCAGCCAAGAACGCGCGGGACAGGGAATAACTAATGAAAAACTGTTTTTT.

The gene calls are TRBV7-2 and TRBJ1-2; 8 bases align to TRBD1. The V segment lost 7 bases and the J segment 5 bases; nucleotides outside the gene matches: 12. The CDR3 loop spans 15 amino acids. Germline lookup yields CDR1 SGHTA and CDR2 FQGNSA. The CDR3 coding sequence is TGTGCCAGCACCCCCACCCCCAGGGGGCAGTATGGCTACACCTTC. This codes for CASTPTPRGQYGYTF.